The T cell receptor beta chain described here comes from a study of T cells in Graves' hyperthyroidism and ophthalmopathy. The study, taken as a whole, reports: Through a model of 13 V-J features, ophthalmopathy was separated from stable hyperthyroidism. Appearing also in blood were most of the thyroid clonotypes expanded above 0.001.

Investigators excluded patients with uncontrolled infection, other autoimmune disease, pregnancy or lactation. Diagnoses were established using clinical symptoms, serum thyroxine and TRAb, thyroid ultrasound and orbital computed tomography. The TCR beta CDR3 regions underwent amplification using RNA transcripts as the source. First-round RT-PCR of the TCR CDR3 relied on the HTBI primer set. A single record per CDR3 protein comes from TCRdb applying MiXCR to the multiplex PCR reads. Here the sample spans approximately 740,000 distinct CDR3 sequences, around 13% being singletons. This clonotype was counted ten times or more. Its antigen is unknown. Germline-derived CDR1 and CDR2 are MNHEY and SVGEGT. The CDR3 sequence is 14 residues long. V lost 2 bases, J lost 2 bases, and 10 bases lay in between.

The J gene is TRBJ2-7, the V gene TRBV6-2 or TRBV6-3; D possibly uses TRBD1 or TRBD2 (5 bases each). The sequenced sample was blood. This TCR was recovered from a woman in her late teens or twenties with Graves' hyperthyroidism. The CDR3 here is CASSYDGTPYEQYF. CDR3 DNA sequence: TGTGCCAGCAGTTACGACGGGACCCCCTACGAGCAGTACTTC.